One sample yielded the 23 T cell receptor beta chains listed below, sequenced in a study of OX40 agonist ivuxolimab in advanced cancers. Profiled with immunoSEQ multiplex PCR; TCRdb holds only in-frame clones, not every one. Here the sample spans roughly 60,000 clones, about 88% being singletons. The sample in question was CD4+ or CD8+ T cells sorted from blood, obtained in a trial of the OX40 agonist ivuxolimab. The origin of the receptors is an adult with an advanced solid tumor such as melanoma, head and neck, liver or kidney cancer.

The chain couples TRBV19 to TRBJ2-3; D is uncertain. Trimming left V 5 bases short and J 5 bases short, with 11 bases between. The CDR3 has 13 amino acids. Per the germline V gene, CDR1 is LNHDA and CDR2 is SQIVND (reference sequence). The CDR3 DNA sequence: TGTGCCAGTAGTTCCTTGAGTGGAGATACGCAGTATTTT. Its translation is CASSSLSGDTQYF. The full variable domain, its missing parts supplied by reference TRBV19 and TRBJ2-3, is DGGITQSPKYLFRKEGQNVTLSCEQNLNHDAMYWYRQDPGQGLRLIYYSQIVNDFQKGDIAEGYSVSREKKESFPLTVTSAQKNPTAFYLCASSSLSGDTQYFGPGTRLTVL.

V gene TRBV11-1 combines with J gene TRBJ2-3; D is ambiguous. Germline loops: CDR1 SGHAT, CDR2 FQDESV (reference sequence). The ends were cut back, 5 bases at V and 3 bases at J, with 21 bases in the middle. The CDR3 covers 17 residues. DNA for the CDR3: TGTGCCAGCAGCCCCCTCCCTGGCTTAGGTGGGACAGATACGCAGTATTTT. Protein: CASSPLPGLGGTDTQYF.

V gene TRBV5-8 combines with J gene TRBJ2-7, with D uncertain. V lost 1 base, J lost 2 bases, and 4 bases lay in between. The CDR3 contains 12 residues. Germline lookup yields CDR1 SGHTS and CDR2 YDEGEE. Written as DNA, the CDR3 is TGTGCCAGCAGCTTGTTAGCCTACGAGCAGTACTTC. This sequence encodes CASSLLAYEQYF.

This rearrangement joins TRBV7-2 to TRBJ1-2; D call uncertain. Trimming took 5 bases from V and 5 from J, leaving 9 bases between them. Germline V gene lookup returns CDR1 SGHTA and CDR2 FQGNSA. This CDR3 is built from 12 residues. Here the CDR3 DNA reads TGTGCCAGCAGCCAGACGGTTTATGGCTACACCTTC. It specifies CASSQTVYGYTF.

The genes are TRBV7-2 and TRBJ2-7; 7 bases agree with TRBD1. Per the germline V gene, CDR1 is SGHTA and CDR2 is FQGNSA. Trimming took 5 bases from V and 2 from J; bases not matched to a gene: 6. CDR3 size: 14 residues. The CDR3 region is CASSPSQGPYEQYF. CDR3 nucleotides: TGTGCCAGCAGCCCCTCACAGGGGCCCTACGAGCAGTACTTC.

The chain carries TRBV4-2 and TRBJ2-5, with D possibly being TRBD1 or TRBD2 (5 bases each). CDR1 is LGHNA and CDR2 is YNFKEQ in the germline V gene. This CDR3 region has 14 residues. V lost 1 base to trimming and J lost 2 bases, with 8 bases between them. Here the CDR3 DNA reads TGTGCCAGCAGCCAAGCGGGACGGCAAGAGACCCAGTACTTC. Translating it yields CASSQAGRQETQYF.

This clone was seen just once. V usage is TRBV9 and J usage is TRBJ2-3; TRBD2 agrees at 7 bases. The CDR3 extends over 14 amino acids. The V gene end was trimmed by 0 bases and the J gene end by 6 bases; junction bases not matched to a gene: 4. Germline loops: CDR1 SGDLS, CDR2 YYNGEE. This chain's CDR3 is CASSVDGGKDTQYF. CDR3 nucleotides: TGTGCCAGCAGCGTAGACGGGGGGAAGGATACGCAGTATTTT.

This chain links TRBV5-1 with TRBJ1-1, with unresolved D. Germline V CDR1 and CDR2: SGHRS, YFSETQ. The CDR3 has 14 amino acids. The V end was cut by 1 base, the J end by 1 base, with 8 bases between. CDR3 protein: CASSLQGGNTEAFF. Written as DNA, the CDR3 is TGCGCCAGCAGCTTGCAAGGTGGGAACACTGAAGCTTTCTTT.

The rearrangement joins TRBV11-2 to TRBJ2-1; 9 bases match TRBD1. Germline V lookup: CDR1 SGHAT, CDR2 FQNNGV. The CDR3 is 14 amino acids. This CDR3 is CSCQPGTGRNEQFF. The CDR3 region has the DNA TGTTCTTGTCAGCCAGGGACAGGGAGAAATGAGCAGTTCTTC. Full variable domain (missing parts from reference TRBV11-2 and TRBJ2-1): EAGVAQSPRYKIIEKRQSVAFWCNPISGHATLYWYQQILGQGPKLLIQFQNNGVVDDSQLPKDRFSAERLKGVDSTLKIQPAKLEDSAVYLCSCQPGTGRNEQFFGPGTRLTVL.

The chain links TRBV7-9 to TRBJ1-2; D is undetermined. This CDR3 comprises 14 residues. V was shortened by 1 base and J by 7 bases, with 13 bases between the two germline ends. Germline CDR1 is SEHNR and CDR2 is FQNEAQ (reference sequence). CDR3 protein: CASSLDPDPAGYTF. The DNA of the CDR3 is TGTGCCAGCAGCTTAGATCCCGATCCAGCTGGCTACACCTTC.

Here the CDR3 reads CASSLDGGLYGYTF. The CDR3 DNA follows: TGTGCCAGCAGCTTAGATGGGGGGCTCTATGGCTACACCTTC. The V call is TRBV7-9, the J call TRBJ1-2; maybe TRBD1 (6 bases). V was shortened by 1 base and J by 4 bases, with 10 bases between the two germline ends. The CDR3 is 14 amino acids. The germline gives CDR1 SEHNR, CDR2 FQNEAQ (reference sequence).

This CDR3 is CASSQGLGQYYEQYF. The CDR3 nucleotides read TGCGCCAGCAGCCAGGGACTGGGACAGTACTACGAGCAGTACTTC. The chain employs TRBV4-3 and TRBJ2-7; D is possibly TRBD1 (7 bases). CDR3 size: 15 residues. V shed 3 bases and J shed 3 bases, with 15 bases lying between them. From germline, CDR1 is LGHNA and CDR2 YSLEER.

The rearrangement links TRBV9 to TRBJ2-2, with D possibly being TRBD2 (5 bases). The CDR3 has 12 amino acids. Trimming took 4 bases from V and 5 from J, leaving 6 bases between them. The germline gives CDR1 SGDLS, CDR2 YYNGEE. DNA of the CDR3: TGTGCCAGCAGCTCGGGGACCGGGGAGCTGTTTTTT. Residues: CASSSGTGELFF.

This clone appeared a single time. The V call is TRBV25-1, the J call TRBJ2-5, with 11 bases that match TRBD2. Germline CDR1 and CDR2: MGHDK and SYGVNS. With V trimmed by 6 bases and J by 5 bases, 2 bases remained unmatched. This CDR3 region has 13 residues. This chain's CDR3 is CASRTSGVETQYF. CDR3 DNA sequence: TGTGCCAGCAGGACTAGCGGGGTTGAGACCCAGTACTTC.

In this sample, this clone turned up once. The J gene is TRBJ1-4, the V gene TRBV7-8; unclear D gene. This CDR3 is 14 amino acids long. CDR1 SGHVS and CDR2 FQNEAQ come from the germline V gene. V lost 1 base, J lost 14 bases, and 17 bases lay in between. CDR3 DNA sequence: TGTGCCAGCAGCTTAGGCCCGATAGGTGTGCGGCTGTTTTTT. This gives the protein CASSLGPIGVRLFF. Together with reference TRBV7-8 and TRBJ1-4, the CDR3 gives the full variable domain: GAGVSQSPRYKVAKRGQDVALRCDPISGHVSLFWYQQALGQGPEFLTYFQNEAQLDKSGLPSDRFFAERPEGSVSTLKIQRTQQEDSAVYLCASSLGPIGVRLFFGSGTQLSVL.

This chain uses TRBV2 with TRBJ1-1; the D gene is possibly TRBD1 (5 bases). The CDR3 consists of 13 residues. The germline CDR1 and CDR2 sequences are SNHLY and FYNNEI. V was shortened by 3 bases and J by 6 bases, with 11 bases between the two germline ends. CDR3 coding DNA: TGTGCCAGCAGTGATCAGGGTATCGCTGAAGCTTTCTTT. Translating it yields CASSDQGIAEAFF. The whole variable domain, remainder taken from reference TRBV2 and TRBJ1-1, is EPEVTQTPSHQVTQMGQEVILRCVPISNHLYFYWYRQILGQKVEFLVSFYNNEISEKSEIFDDQFSVERPDGSNFTLKIRSTKLEDSAMYFCASSDQGIAEAFFGQGTRLTVV.

The chain's CDR3 is CAWSTQGYGYTF. The CDR3 nucleotides read TGTGCCTGGTCCACGCAGGGATATGGCTACACCTTC. J is TRBJ1-2 and V is TRBV30; tentatively, D is TRBD1 (5 bases). Germline V gene lookup returns CDR1 GTSNPN and CDR2 SVGIG (reference sequence). V dropped 5 bases and J dropped 5 bases, with 12 bases sitting between them. The CDR3 is 12 amino acids.

The table lists this clone with a count of one. The chain uses TRBV18 and TRBJ1-3; perhaps TRBD1 as D (6 bases). This CDR3 is 17 amino acids long. With 6 bases removed from V and 0 bases from J, the gap between germline ends came to 18 bases. Germline V gives CDR1 KGHSH, CDR2 LQKENI. CDR3 region: CASSETTGIFSGNTIYF. The CDR3 region has the DNA TGTGCCAGCTCCGAGACGACAGGCATATTCTCTGGAAACACCATATATTTT.

The CDR3 protein is CASSQSSSYNEQFF. Written as DNA, the CDR3 is TGTGCCAGCAGCCAGTCGAGCTCCTACAATGAGCAGTTCTTC. The rearrangement links TRBV4-2 to TRBJ2-1; D is ambiguous. V lost 3 bases to trimming and J lost 0 bases, with 6 bases between them. This CDR3 contains 14 residues. CDR1 and CDR2 from the germline V gene are LGHNA and YNFKEQ.

The CDR3 sequence is CASSPDRGLSPLHF. The CDR3 nucleotides are TGTGCCAGCTCACCGGACAGGGGGCTTTCACCCCTCCACTTT. The V and J genes are TRBV18 and TRBJ1-6; 11 positions match TRBD1. The CDR3 is made up of 14 amino acids. The germline CDR1 and CDR2 sequences are KGHSH and LQKENI. With 3 bases clipped from V and 9 bases from J, the junction kept 1 base outside the gene matches.

The V call is TRBV7-2, the J call TRBJ2-3; D may be TRBD1 or TRBD2 (6 bases each). This CDR3 comprises 15 residues. Germline CDR1 is SGHTA and CDR2 is FQGNSA. V lost 0 bases, J lost 3 bases, and 10 bases lay in between. The CDR3 DNA sequence: TGTGCCAGCAGCTTAGCGGGGGGCATTACAGATACGCAGTATTTT. Protein product: CASSLAGGITDTQYF.

This rearrangement joins TRBV9 to TRBJ1-3; tentative D call: TRBD1 (6 bases). Germline lookup yields CDR1 SGDLS and CDR2 YYNGEE. The CDR3 totals 15 residues. Trimming shortened V by 0 bases and J by 2 bases, and 9 bases separated the two germline ends. The CDR3 DNA is TGTGCCAGCAGCGTAGAAGGGGGGACTGGAAACACCATATATTTT. Its translation is CASSVEGGTGNTIYF.

This chain connects TRBV20-1 to TRBJ1-2; TRBD1 might be the D (6 bases). CDR1 is DFQATT and CDR2 is SNEGSKA in the germline V gene (reference sequence). This CDR3 region has 9 residues. CDR3 sequence reads: CSAGTGYTF. The DNA for the CDR3 is TGCAGCGCTGGGACAGGCTACACCTTC.